This T cell receptor (beta chain) emerged from a study of cytomegalovirus exposure and HLA in healthy donors (dated by TCRdb to 2015 to 2018). In terms of the full investigation: An earlier analysis of 587 of the donors reported over 250 Gb of sequence data and 95 million to 130 million unique TCR beta sequences obtained from about 200 million T cells. Roughly 300 gigabases of sequencing data and around 85 million unique TCR sequences made up an early release that covered around 640 HLA-typed donors. Among the roughly 390 genotyped donors, approximately 81% belonged to the genetic ancestry cluster associated with self-reported Caucasian donors. The aim of the study was to test whether cataloging public T cell receptors could identify signatures of past pathogen exposure. The study profiled the T cell repertoires of under 850 subjects by immunosequencing and related them to cytomegalovirus serostatus. Besides the first cohort of 500 to 700 subjects, a separate validation cohort made up of 120 different subjects was used. High-throughput TCR immunosequencing, statistical association of individual TCRs with disease status, and machine learning were combined to predict cytomegalovirus infection status. A later analysis re-analyzed previously published TCR beta repertoires from approximately 700 donors and added high-resolution HLA genotyping to study TCR occurrence patterns. Rather than using new phenotypic data, the later analysis identified candidate immune exposures from TCR beta sequences and from how often those sequences occurred across donors. To decide whether each TCR beta V gene segment behaved as functional or pseudogenic, an earlier analysis of over 500 of the donors relied on high-throughput TCR beta sequencing. Donor age, sex, ethnicity and CMV serostatus were compiled alongside the repertoire data. A later genetic analysis took genome-wide SNP genotypes for about 65% of the roughly 670 donors and used that subset as a discovery cohort. All discovery cohort repertoires had been generated on a single sequencing platform. HLA typing covered class I and class II loci at four-digit resolution. Typing coverage differed by locus: A, B, C, DRB1 and DQB1 were typed in about 620-640 donors, DQA1 in approximately 520, DPA1 in around 600, and DPB1 in around 440. Roughly five DR-DQ haplotypes were treated as single units for association and clustering because of strong linkage in the cohort. Among some 400 genotyped donors of the cohort, an average of around 250,000 unique TCR beta nucleotide sequences was sequenced per donor, of which 15% to 20% were non-productive.

The library was generated by the immunoSEQ multiplex PCR assay. For the multiplex PCR, a mixture combining 60 forward primers for TCR Vbeta segments and 13 reverse primers for TCR Jbeta segments was used. The CDR3 region of rearranged TCR beta genes was amplified from genomic DNA with a multiplex PCR assay. Amplified TCR beta libraries were sequenced as 87-base-pair reads on the Illumina HiSeq System. As for the original processing: Across the 670 or so repertoires, a later analysis counted 75 million to 90 million unique TCR beta chains, approximately 10 million of which were shared by at least two donors. Raw reads were error-corrected and collapsed into unique sequences by a nearest-neighbor algorithm in which closely related sequences were merged to remove PCR and sequencing errors. V, D and J gene segments were assigned by aligning CDR3 sequences to IMGT reference sequences. For a sequence to be retained, a match of at least six nucleotides was required to both a V gene segment and a J gene segment. Rearrangements were classified as productive when the CDR3 lacked stop codons and remained in frame with V and J, and all other rearrangements were classified as non-productive. Following IMGT convention, CDR3 was defined as the stretch from the second conserved V-encoded cysteine to the conserved J-encoded phenylalanine. The earlier analysis of some 550 of the donors excluded any sequence lacking an unambiguous match to a single V gene segment. In an earlier analysis of approximately 560 of the donors, a V segment was called functional when productive rearrangements were above 56.7%, and segregating when the standard deviation between donors exceeded 5%. A statistical classification framework was built for diagnosing cytomegalovirus status from the catalog of TCR beta chain sequences. In a later analysis, V and J genes were assigned by comparing TCR nucleotide sequences against IMGT/GENE-DB human TR gene sequences. In a later analysis, CDR3 sequences and most-parsimonious VDJ recombination scenarios were assigned using the TCRdist pipeline. In a later analysis, each TCR beta chain was defined by its CDR3 amino acid sequence together with its V-gene family, and reads without a unique V-gene family were excluded. In a later analysis, 500 to 650 highly shared, low-generation-probability nucleotide sequences were removed to address suspected cross-contamination and a sequencing artifact. A later analysis calculated a clonal expansion index for each public chain from normalized within-repertoire ranks of inferred template counts. Generation probabilities in a later analysis came from a VDJ recombination model fitted to out-of-frame rearrangements, and those results were checked against IGoR. In a later analysis, TCR-TCR, TCR-HLA and TCR-CMV co-occurrence was scored with hypergeometric tests, and a repertoire-size bias correction was applied to TCR pairs. False discovery rates were estimated in a later analysis by permuting HLA or CMV assignments 20 times. In a later analysis, co-occurring TCRs were grouped with DBSCAN, and TCRdist sequence similarity was added when clustering was performed within HLA-allele-positive subsets. Repertoires with fewer than 30,000 or more than 120,000 public chains were left out of co-occurrence clustering, as were about 5 repertoires with anomalous nucleotide sharing. The source is immuneACCESS, and TCRdb retained only in-frame sequences with V and J called. Part of the clones is not carried over; for the studies checked, unresolved V genes explain less than half of this, and the remainder is unexplained. Clone size and the V and J calls come from that table; the DNA yielded D and trimming. Here the sample has about 160,000 clones; roughly 75% occur a single time. The ten largest clones represent approximately 1.3% of the sample.

In total, just over 650 healthy bone marrow donors made up the cohort. All cohort members were sampled while nominally healthy, although unrecorded immune exposures were likely present. The donor was CMV seronegative and was included in the group of over 300 seronegative cohort members. A peripheral blood sample was collected from each donor, and TCR beta sequencing was performed on peripheral blood mononuclear cells. Genomic DNA extraction from the blood cell samples was performed with the Qiagen DNeasy Blood Extraction Kit. V loses 4 bases at its end and J loses 8 bases; junction bases beyond the gene matches: 4. Sequences SGHDT (CDR1) and YYEEEE (CDR2) are obtained from the germline V gene. The CDR3 has 13 amino acids, counting the end cysteine and phenylalanine. Of all the DNA, just the CDR3 is kept, 39 bases in frame from base 1. This clone came up once. The antigen it binds to is not known. Base qualities are missing; no much larger clone stands one base away. The sample holds other DNA sequences that translate to the same CDR3.

The paper's findings and limits, for the study overall: A further reported finding was that TCR beta sequences accurately predicted the HLA-A and HLA-B alleles for most subjects in the first cohort. Correlated functional status among segregating V segments might be attributable to linkage disequilibrium, but an unknown experimental factor could not be ruled out. For the cohort, immune exposure information was limited to CMV serostatus. The authors suggested that the approach could potentially be extended to other disease states and immunological phenotypes. An earlier analysis of approximately 570 of the donors showed that most TCR beta V segments appeared in productive rearrangements either about 87% or about 30% of the time, which broadly matched IMGT annotations. This cohort had only TCR beta chains sequenced, and the lack of alpha or paired-chain data limited which features could be detected. Compared with the approximately 670-donor mean, donors in an Asian-associated ancestry cluster had fewer N-insertions in productive TCRs, according to a later genetic analysis. Because some donors lacked HLA typing at each locus, the association tests relied only on the typed subset. Strong co-occurrence of HLA alleles, especially DR and DQ, made assigning TCR associations to individual alleles difficult. Most CMV-associated TCR beta chains appeared to be HLA-restricted in a later analysis, and the HLA associations seemed to be driven largely by CMV exposure. In vitro tests confirmed that a few of the cytomegalovirus-associated TCR beta chains recognize cytomegalovirus antigens. A later genetic analysis associated a missense DCLRE1C variant with V-gene and J-gene trimming of TCR beta chains, and an independent cohort replicated the association. Most TCR sequences were observed very rarely across donors, whereas some public TCRs were present in many individuals. In a later analysis, TCR association rates were found to vary across HLA loci, with the most associated TCRs seen for DRB1 alleles and the fewest for HLA-C alleles. Because the 87-base-pair reads could not distinguish some IMGT-functional V segments, including TRBV6-2 and TRBV6-3, those segments were excluded. In the study, 164 TCR beta chains were listed as associated with cytomegalovirus. Specific HLA alleles were associated with 15,000 to 20,000 TCR beta sequences at a false discovery rate of 0.05 in a later analysis. Compared with equally common non-associated chains, HLA-associated TCR beta chains in a later analysis were more clonally expanded and had lower generation probabilities. The sequencing pipeline was judged likely to have produced a cluster of highly shared sequence variants as a technical artifact. The presence/absence analyses assumed that sequencing depth was roughly uniform across donors, and that assumption may not be true. Around 16 rarely observed V segments, including chromosome 9 orphons, were excluded from the earlier analysis of 550 to 700 of the donors because counts were too low. In both the original and validation cohorts, the classifier was reported to diagnose cytomegalovirus status with high specificity and sensitivity. A later analysis reported that several top co-occurrence clusters appeared linked to parvovirus B19, influenza, CMV and Epstein-Barr virus.

This clonotype was obtained from a man between 18 and 35 years old in good health and CMV-seronegative. Sequenced sample: PBMCs. Rearrangement joined TRBV5-6 to TRBJ1-2, and TRBD1 aligns with 11 junction nucleotides. CDR3 loop: CASSLGQGGGYTF. The DNA reads as follows: TGTGCCAGCAGCCTGGGACAGGGGGGAGGCTACACCTTC.